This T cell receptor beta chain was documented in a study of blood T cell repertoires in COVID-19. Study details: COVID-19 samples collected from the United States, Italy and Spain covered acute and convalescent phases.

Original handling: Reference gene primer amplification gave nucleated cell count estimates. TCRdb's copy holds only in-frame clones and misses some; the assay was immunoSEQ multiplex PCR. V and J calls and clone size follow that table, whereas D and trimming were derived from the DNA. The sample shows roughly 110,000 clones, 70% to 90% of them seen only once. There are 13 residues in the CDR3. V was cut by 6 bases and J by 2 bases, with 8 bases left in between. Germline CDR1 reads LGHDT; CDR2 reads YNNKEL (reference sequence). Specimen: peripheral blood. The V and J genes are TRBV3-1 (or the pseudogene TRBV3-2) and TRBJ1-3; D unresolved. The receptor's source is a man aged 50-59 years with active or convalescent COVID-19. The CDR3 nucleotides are TGTGCCAGCAGGCCTACCCCTGGAAACACCATATATTTT. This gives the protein CASRPTPGNTIYF.